This TCR beta chain was recovered during a study of regulatory dendritic cells for organ transplantation. Sequencing was performed with immunoSEQ multiplex PCR; in TCRdb, only in-frame clones are kept and a portion is missing. The sample lists under 30,000 clones; about 75% were seen once. Study-level findings and limits: The authors noted considerable between-person heterogeneity in alloreactive memory CD8+ cells. Mature dendritic cells appeared to drive more memory CD8+ clonal expansion than regulatory ones. Naive CD4+ and CD8+ repertoires were highly diverse; memory CD8+ was most oligoclonal.

CD4+ or CD8+ T cells were sorted as naive CD45RA+ or memory CD45RO+. After removal of 2 bases from V and 8 bases from J, the junction contained 5 bases not matched to a gene. This CDR3 contains 16 residues. Germline CDR1 MNHNY, CDR2 SVGAGI (reference sequence). Remarks on this clone: What it recognizes is unknown.

The source material was memory CD4+ T cells from blood. Described subset: CD45RO+ memory T cells. The source is a human donor in good health. The V call is TRBV6-6, the J call TRBJ2-2, with 13 bases matching TRBD2. This CDR3 is CASSYPGLAGSGELFF. In DNA form, the CDR3 reads TGTGCCAGCAGTTACCCGGGACTAGCGGGGTCTGGGGAGCTGTTTTTT.